The 30 T cell receptor beta chains reported below all come from one sample, sequenced in a study of PD-1 blockade in classical Hodgkin lymphoma (dated by TCRdb to 2018 to 2021). The time point label on this specimen signifies: cycle 4 day 1 (C4D1), after less than seven weeks of nivolumab. Relapse after autologous stem cell transplantation had occurred in all trial patients, and cohorts A, B and C were distinguished by prior brentuximab vedotin exposure. Library generation was performed with the immunoSEQ multiplex PCR assay. TCRdb holds this immuneACCESS table with in-frame rearrangements only. Some clones are missing; in checked studies, unresolved V genes explain under half, and the rest has no known cause. The sample includes 50,000 or so clones, with around 90% observed a single time. Clones ranked in the top ten supply approximately 15% of the sample. Material: peripheral blood mononuclear cells (PBMCs), obtained before the fourth cycle of nivolumab. These receptors were obtained from a human donor with classical Hodgkin lymphoma.

This chain joins TRBV6-5 and TRBJ2-7; 8 bases align to TRBD1. The CDR3 loop spans 13 amino acids. CDR1 MNHEY and CDR2 SVGAGI come from the germline V gene. After removal of 5 bases from V and 7 bases from J, the junction contained 7 bases not matched to a gene. In nucleotides, the CDR3 is TGTGCCAGCAGTCCCCGGACAGGGTGGGAGCAGTACTTC. Translated: CASSPRTGWEQYF.

The chain uses TRBV9 and TRBJ1-2, with unresolved D. Looked up from germline, CDR1 is SGDLS and CDR2 is YYNGEE. V lost 3 bases, J lost 5 bases, and 11 bases lay in between. This CDR3 spans 13 amino acids. The CDR3 DNA reads TGTGCCAGCAGCGGGCAGAACTGGTATGGCTACACCTTC. It codes for CASSGQNWYGYTF. Full variable domain (missing parts from reference TRBV9 and TRBJ1-2): DSGVTQTPKHLITATGQRVTLRCSPRSGDLSVYWYQQSLDQGLQFLIQYYNGEERAKGNILERFSAQQFPDLHSELNLSSLELGDSALYFCASSGQNWYGYTFGSGTRLTVV.

This chain joins TRBV12-2 and TRBJ2-1. TRBV12-2 is labeled a pseudogene. CDR3 length: 14 amino acids. The CDR3 DNA is TGTGCAAGTCGCTTAGGGGTTGCTTACAATGAGCAGTTCTTC. This gives the protein CASRLGVAYNEQFF.

The chain is built from TRBV2 and TRBJ1-2, with D unclear. From germline, CDR1 is SNHLY and CDR2 FYNNEI. CDR3 size: 14 residues. V was shortened by 1 base and J by 8 bases, with 14 bases between the two germline ends. The CDR3 region is CASSEGRVGHGYTF. The CDR3 region has the DNA TGTGCCAGCAGTGAAGGCCGGGTAGGGCACGGCTACACCTTC. The full variable domain, with the rest looked up from reference TRBV2 and TRBJ1-2, is EPEVTQTPSHQVTQMGQEVILRCVPISNHLYFYWYRQILGQKVEFLVSFYNNEISEKSEIFDDQFSVERPDGSNFTLKIRSTKLEDSAMYFCASSEGRVGHGYTFGSGTRLTVV.

The J gene is TRBJ2-7, the V gene TRBV7-6; 8 bases are a match to TRBD1. The germline gives CDR1 SGHVS, CDR2 FNYEAQ. The CDR3 is 15 residues long. The trim removed 5 bases at V and 2 bases at J, leaving 8 bases unmatched. The chain's CDR3 is CASSAGQGIAYEQYF. CDR3 in DNA: TGTGCCAGCAGCGCCGGACAGGGAATAGCCTACGAGCAGTACTTC.

The gene calls are TRBV29-1 and TRBJ1-1; possibly TRBD1 for D (5 bases). CDR1 SQVTM and CDR2 ANQGSEA come from the germline V gene. V was shortened by 6 bases and J by 4 bases, with 18 bases between the two germline ends. The CDR3 is 14 amino acids. CDR3 DNA sequence: TGCAGCGTCCAGGAAAAGAGGGGAGGCACTGAAGCTTTCTTT. Protein: CSVQEKRGGTEAFF.

V usage is TRBV15 and J usage is TRBJ2-1; 10 bases match TRBD2. Germline V gene data show CDR1 as LNHNV and CDR2 as YYDKDF (reference sequence). V shed 0 bases and J 5 bases; nucleotides not matched to a gene: 13. This CDR3 has 19 amino acids. CDR3: CATSRDFGFSGRSDNEQFF. CDR3 bases: TGTGCCACCAGCAGAGATTTTGGGTTTAGCGGGAGGTCCGACAATGAGCAGTTCTTC.

The gene calls are TRBV29-1 and TRBJ1-5, with TRBD1 identical over 9 bases. Germline-derived CDR1 and CDR2 are SQVTM and ANQGSEA. V shed 5 bases and J 5 bases; nucleotides not matched to a gene: 13. The CDR3 spans 16 residues. Here the CDR3 DNA reads TGCAGCGTTAGTTGGTTAGGCACAGGGGGCGATCAGCCCCAGCATTTT. This gives the protein CSVSWLGTGGDQPQHF.

V usage is TRBV15 and J usage is TRBJ1-5; D perhaps matches TRBD1 (6 bases). CDR3 size: 15 residues. Germline values: CDR1 LNHNV, CDR2 YYDKDF (reference sequence). Trimming removed 5 bases at V and 6 bases at J, with 17 bases between. The chain's CDR3 is CATSAQSTGIQPQHF. DNA for the CDR3: TGTGCCACCAGCGCACAAAGTACAGGGATTCAGCCCCAGCATTTT.

CDR3 nucleotide sequence: TGCAGCGTTAAGTGGCGGGAGGGCTCCTACGAGCAGTACTTC. Residues: CSVKWREGSYEQYF. The V and J genes are TRBV29-1 and TRBJ2-7; TRBD2 matches 9 bases. The CDR3 consists of 14 residues. Per the germline V gene, CDR1 is SQVTM and CDR2 is ANQGSEA. V trimming: 5 bases; J trimming: 0 bases; junction bases outside the gene matches: 5.

This clone was seen only a few times. CDR3 in amino acids: CASSGVKSAEAFF. For the CDR3, the DNA is TGTGCCAGCTCCGGGGTAAAAAGCGCTGAAGCTTTCTTT. The chain uses TRBV21-1 and TRBJ1-1. TRBV21-1 is an annotated pseudogene. The CDR3 contains 13 residues.

CDR3 sequence (DNA): TGCGCCAGCAGCTTGGCCGTTGGCGGGAGGACCGGGGAGCTGTTTTTT. Translated, it gives CASSLAVGGRTGELFF. The chain recombines TRBV5-1 with TRBJ2-2, with 8 bases lining up with TRBD2. V dropped 0 bases and J dropped 5; count of bases not matched to a gene: 6. Germline CDR1 is SGHRS and CDR2 is YFSETQ. CDR3 length: 16 amino acids.

The CDR3 loop reads CASSQEQGANSYEQYF. The CDR3 nucleotides are TGTGCCAGCAGCCAAGAACAGGGGGCCAACTCCTACGAGCAGTACTTC. This chain links TRBV4-2 with TRBJ2-7; 9 bases line up with TRBD1. The CDR3 runs to 16 residues. CDR1 and CDR2 (germline): LGHNA, YNFKEQ. V lost 0 bases and J lost 0; bases outside the gene matches: 3.

Remarks on this clone: Germline is not matched at one junction end, which may reflect a read error. The chain links TRBV2 to TRBJ2-5; TRBD1 matches 8 bases. The CDR3 totals 12 residues. Germline assignment: CDR1 SNHLY and CDR2 FYNNEI. The CDR3, as DNA: TGTGCCACCAGTCCCGGGACAGGGACCCAGTACTTC. It specifies CATSPGTGTQYF.

This sequence joins TRBV27 and TRBJ2-2; D unclear. The CDR3 covers 12 residues. The germline gives CDR1 MNHEY, CDR2 SMNVEV (reference sequence). The V gene lost 4 bases and the J gene lost 7 bases, with 7 bases spanning the gap. In DNA, the CDR3 is TGTGCCAGCAGTTACTTGAACGGGGAGCTGTTTTTT. Amino acid sequence: CASSYLNGELFF.

V gene TRBV5-4 combines with J gene TRBJ2-7, with 11 bases identical to TRBD2. There are 15 residues in the CDR3. Per germline, CDR1 SGHNT and CDR2 YYREEE (reference sequence). The ends lost 4 bases at V and 6 bases at J; junction bases unmatched: 9. CDR3 protein: CASSPGLAARGEQYF. In nucleotides, the CDR3 is TGTGCCAGCAGCCCGGGACTAGCGGCCCGCGGCGAGCAGTACTTC.

The chain recombines TRBV12-5 with TRBJ2-7; the D call may be TRBD1 or TRBD2 (5 bases each). Trimming took 5 bases from V and 4 from J, leaving 12 bases between them. This CDR3 has 13 amino acids. Germline loops: CDR1 LGHNT, CDR2 FRNRAP. CDR3 protein: CASGRRDDYEQYF. The CDR3 coding sequence is TGTGCTAGTGGTCGTAGGGACGATTACGAGCAGTACTTC.

The genes are TRBV19 and TRBJ1-4, with D unclear. The germline V gene has CDR1 LNHDA and CDR2 SQIVND (reference sequence). CDR3 length: 15 amino acids. Trimming cost V 7 bases and J 5 bases, with 17 bases left between them. The chain's CDR3 is CASNRPYVKNEKLFF. The DNA of the CDR3 is TGTGCCAGTAACCGTCCCTACGTTAAGAATGAAAAACTGTTTTTT.

This clone is a singleton in its sample. This rearrangement joins TRBV28 to TRBJ1-1, with no clear D. Trimming cost V 5 bases and J 5 bases, with 12 bases left between them. Germline-derived CDR1 and CDR2 are MDHEN and SYDVKM. This CDR3 is built from 13 residues. In nucleotides, the CDR3 is TGTGCCAGCAGTCCTTATCTGGAAACTGAAGCTTTCTTT. Encoded protein: CASSPYLETEAFF. The full variable domain, in which reference TRBV28 and TRBJ1-1 provide the parts outside the CDR3, is DVKVTQSSRYLVKRTGEKVFLECVQDMDHENMFWYRQDPGLGLRLIYFSYDVKMKEKGDIPEGYSVSREKKERFSLILESASTNQTSMYLCASSPYLETEAFFGQGTRLTVV.

The V and J genes are TRBV10-2 and TRBJ2-7; the D is unclear. Trimming left V 9 bases short and J 2 bases short, with 26 bases between. The CDR3 runs to 17 residues. Germline-derived CDR1 and CDR2 are WSHSY and SAAADI. The CDR3 loop is CASRSYSGPQPTYEQYF. The DNA for the CDR3 is TGCGCCAGTCGTAGTTATTCCGGGCCCCAACCTACCTACGAGCAGTACTTC.

Here the CDR3 DNA reads TGTGCCAGCAGTATCTACAGGGGAGAGACCCAGTACTTC. Translating gives CASSIYRGETQYF. The chain carries TRBV7-3 and TRBJ2-5; 7 bases fit TRBD1. The germline V gene encodes CDR1 SGHTA and CDR2 FQGTGA. CDR3 size: 13 residues. V lost 6 bases to trimming and J lost 4 bases; unmatched junction nucleotides: 5.

The genes are TRBV27 and TRBJ2-3; weak D call: TRBD2 (6 bases). Deletions cut 6 bases from V and 3 bases from J, with 10 bases between. Germline V gives CDR1 MNHEY, CDR2 SMNVEV (reference sequence). CDR3 length: 13 residues. The CDR3 region is CASRLAGTDTQYF. CDR3 nucleotide sequence: TGTGCCAGCAGACTAGCCGGGACAGATACGCAGTATTTT.

CDR3 DNA sequence: TGCGCCAGCAGCTTGGAAGCCTCTGGGGCCAACGTCCTGACTTTC. It codes for CASSLEASGANVLTF. The chain recombines TRBV5-1 with TRBJ2-6; D gene ambiguous. Trimming left V 0 bases short and J 0 bases short, with 4 bases between. This CDR3 comprises 15 residues. CDR1 SGHRS and CDR2 YFSETQ come from the germline V gene.

The gene calls are TRBV19 and TRBJ2-1; 7 positions agree with TRBD1. V shed 3 bases, J shed 5 bases, and the junction held 1 base outside the gene matches. CDR3 size: 13 residues. From germline, CDR1 is LNHDA and CDR2 SQIVND (reference sequence). As DNA, the CDR3 is TGTGCCAGTAGTATCGGGACAGACAATGAGCAGTTCTTC. Translated: CASSIGTDNEQFF.

The genes are TRBV5-1 and TRBJ1-1; D remains unclear. V was cut by 6 bases and J by 3 bases, with 15 bases left in between. Germline V CDR1 and CDR2: SGHRS, YFSETQ. This CDR3 contains 14 residues. The CDR3 here is CASTPGYQYTEAFF. CDR3 nucleotide sequence: TGCGCCAGCACCCCTGGCTACCAGTACACTGAAGCTTTCTTT.

This clone was counted once. This chain joins TRBV5-8 and TRBJ2-1; no clear D. The CDR3 extends over 9 amino acids. V lost 6 bases, J lost 15 bases, and 10 bases lay in between. Germline V CDR1 and CDR2: SGHTS, YDEGEE. CDR3 coding DNA: TGTGCCAGCAACGTCGACCGGTTCTTC. Encoded protein: CASNVDRFF. The full variable domain, its missing parts supplied by reference TRBV5-8 and TRBJ2-1, is EAGVTQSPTHLIKTRGQQATLRCSPISGHTSVYWYQQALGLGLQFLLWYDEGEERNRGNFPPRFSGRQFPNYSSELNVNALELEDSALYLCASNVDRFFGPGTRLTVL.

The rearrangement joins TRBV19 to TRBJ2-3; perhaps D is TRBD1 or TRBD2 (5 bases each). Germline V gives CDR1 LNHDA, CDR2 SQIVND (reference sequence). With 3 bases removed from V and 3 bases from J, the gap between germline ends came to 10 bases. CDR3 size: 14 residues. The CDR3 DNA reads TGTGCCAGTAGTATGGGACGTGGTACAGATACGCAGTATTTT. Amino acid sequence: CASSMGRGTDTQYF. Using reference TRBV19 and TRBJ2-3 for the parts outside the CDR3, the full variable domain is DGGITQSPKYLFRKEGQNVTLSCEQNLNHDAMYWYRQDPGQGLRLIYYSQIVNDFQKGDIAEGYSVSREKKESFPLTVTSAQKNPTAFYLCASSMGRGTDTQYFGPGTRLTVL.

The V and J genes are TRBV7-3 and TRBJ2-2; D is ambiguous. The ends were cut back, 0 bases at V and 4 bases at J, with 9 bases in the middle. The CDR3 runs 15 residues. Germline CDR1 and CDR2: SGHTA and FQGTGA. The CDR3 spells CASSLTLTFTGELFF. The CDR3 coding sequence is TGTGCCAGCAGCTTAACTTTGACCTTCACCGGGGAGCTGTTTTTT.

This clone was seen only once. The genes are TRBV5-1 and TRBJ1-1, with TRBD1 identical over 7 bases. CDR3 length: 16 residues. Germline V lookup: CDR1 SGHRS, CDR2 YFSETQ. Trimming cost V 0 bases and J 0 bases; bases outside gene matches: 5. Here the CDR3 DNA reads TGCGCCAGCAGCTTGGGCAGGGGGGTCATGAACACTGAAGCTTTCTTT. Its protein is CASSLGRGVMNTEAFF.

The chain uses TRBV7-3 and TRBJ1-1; 8 nucleotides line up with TRBD1. Unmatched junction bases numbered 5, after V lost 0 bases and J lost 2 bases. The CDR3 length is 16 residues. CDR1 is SGHTA, CDR2 FQGTGA, per germline. CDR3 nucleotides: TGTGCCAGCAGCTTAACATACAGGGGGGGAAACACTGAAGCTTTCTTT. This translates into CASSLTYRGGNTEAFF.